The 13 T cell receptor beta chains below all came from one sample that was sequenced in a study of blood T cell repertoires in COVID-19. Profiled with immunoSEQ multiplex PCR; TCRdb holds only in-frame clones, not every one. This table holds some 82,000 clones, 80% to 85% found once. Sequencing was carried out using peripheral blood. Receptors originate from an elderly man with acute or convalescent COVID-19.

This sequence joins TRBV7-9 and TRBJ1-2, with 9 bases fitting TRBD1. The CDR3 length is 16 residues. The V segment lost 0 bases and the J segment 5 bases; nucleotides outside the gene matches: 7. Germline values: CDR1 SEHNR, CDR2 FQNEAQ (reference sequence). The CDR3 bases are TGTGCCAGCAGCTTAGCGAGCGTCGGGACAGGGTATGGCTACACCTTC. Protein: CASSLASVGTGYGYTF.

The CDR3 region has the DNA TGTGCCAGCAGTTACACCGGACAGGGGTGGGATACGCAGTATTTT. Its translation: CASSYTGQGWDTQYF. This chain uses TRBV6-5 with TRBJ2-3, with 9 bases aligning to TRBD1. CDR3 size: 15 residues. V gave up 2 bases and J gave up 6 bases; unmatched junction bases: 6. Germline CDR1 is MNHEY and CDR2 is SVGAGI.

The chain couples TRBV7-3 to TRBJ2-2, with a weak D call TRBD1 (5 bases). This CDR3 has 14 residues. Germline V gene data show CDR1 as SGHTA and CDR2 as FQGTGA. With 5 bases removed from V and 0 bases from J, the gap between germline ends came to 7 bases. The CDR3 region is CASSGQPNTGELFF. The CDR3 DNA reads as TGTGCCAGCAGCGGACAACCGAACACCGGGGAGCTGTTTTTT. The full variable domain, in which reference TRBV7-3 and TRBJ2-2 provide the parts outside the CDR3, is GAGVSQTPSNKVTEKGKYVELRCDPISGHTALYWYRQSLGQGPEFLIYFQGTGAADDSGLPNDRFFAVRPEGSVSTLKIQRTERGDSAVYLCASSGQPNTGELFFGEGSRLTVL.

The chain has TRBV6-5 and TRBJ1-2; no definite D call. The CDR3 has 14 amino acids. V was trimmed by 5 bases and J by 2 bases, leaving 12 bases between them. CDR1 and CDR2 (germline): MNHEY, SVGAGI. The CDR3 bases are TGTGCCAGCAGTCCCCGGGGTAGGAACTATGGCTACACCTTC. It is translated as CASSPRGRNYGYTF.

This chain links TRBV27 with TRBJ1-4; D is uncertain. This CDR3 is 14 amino acids long. CDR1 and CDR2 (germline): MNHEY, SMNVEV (reference sequence). V was clipped by 0 bases and J by 4 bases, with 6 bases between them. The CDR3 protein is CASSLSRFNEKLFF. The CDR3 DNA is TGTGCCAGCAGTTTATCCAGGTTTAATGAAAAACTGTTTTTT.

For the CDR3, the DNA is TGTGCCAGCAGTGAACTAGGTCAGCCCCAGCATTTT. This gives the protein CASSELGQPQHF. This chain links TRBV25-1 with TRBJ1-5; D not resolved. This CDR3 has 12 amino acids. V was shortened by 2 bases and J by 6 bases, with 5 bases between the two germline ends. Germline assignment: CDR1 MGHDK and CDR2 SYGVNS.

The V call is TRBV27, the J call TRBJ2-5, with D unresolved. The CDR3 loop spans 15 amino acids. Germline V gives CDR1 MNHEY, CDR2 SMNVEV (reference sequence). The V gene lost 2 bases and the J gene lost 4 bases, with 14 bases spanning the gap. CDR3 nucleotides: TGTGCCAGCAGTTTAAGTGCAGTATTGTTAGAGACCCAGTACTTC. This codes for CASSLSAVLLETQYF.

J is TRBJ1-4 and V is TRBV7-9; 9 nucleotides match TRBD1. CDR1 and CDR2 from the germline V gene are SEHNR and FQNEAQ (reference sequence). V gave up 8 bases and J gave up 8 bases; unmatched junction bases: 9. CDR3 size: 14 residues. CDR3 protein: CASGWTGVDEKLFF. Here the CDR3 DNA reads TGTGCCAGCGGATGGACAGGGGTTGACGAAAAACTGTTTTTT.

This clone was picked up one time. The J gene is TRBJ2-1, the V gene TRBV7-9, with 13 positions matching TRBD2. Germline loops: CDR1 SEHNR, CDR2 FQNEAQ (reference sequence). Trimming cost V 3 bases and J 13 bases; bases outside gene matches: 3. The CDR3 runs to 13 residues. The CDR3 spells CASSFTSGREQFF. Written as DNA, the CDR3 is TGTGCCAGCAGCTTTACTAGCGGGAGGGAACAGTTCTTC. Using reference TRBV7-9 and TRBJ2-1 for the parts outside the CDR3, the full variable domain is DTGVSQNPRHKITKRGQNVTFRCDPISEHNRLYWYRQTLGQGPEFLTYFQNEAQLEKSRLLSDRFSAERPKGSFSTLEIQRTEQGDSAMYLCASSFTSGREQFFGPGTRLTVL.

The chain joins TRBV10-2 to TRBJ1-1; no clear D. In germline, CDR1 is WSHSY, CDR2 SAAADI. The CDR3 has 15 amino acids. V lost 0 bases and J lost 9, with 17 bases in between. The CDR3 loop reads CASSESWRAAGKAFF. The DNA of the CDR3 is TGCGCCAGCAGTGAGTCTTGGAGGGCGGCGGGGAAAGCTTTCTTT.

This clone was counted between two and nine times. The V gene is TRBV7-9, the J gene TRBJ2-6; the D gene is possibly TRBD1 (6 bases). The CDR3 runs to 18 residues. Germline V gene sequence: CDR1 SEHNR, CDR2 FQNEAQ (reference sequence). V gave up 5 bases and J gave up 0 bases, with 17 bases separating them. This CDR3 is CASSPLTGSNSGANVLTF. The DNA for the CDR3 is TGTGCCAGCAGCCCGCTGACAGGTTCTAACTCTGGGGCCAACGTCCTGACTTTC.

The rearrangement links TRBV5-1 to TRBJ2-5; tentative D call: TRBD1 (6 bases). Between the trimmed V and J ends, which lost 6 bases and 5 bases, there was a span of 20 bases. The CDR3 consists of 15 residues. Germline CDR1 and CDR2: SGHRS and YFSETQ. The CDR3 nucleotides read TGCGCCAGCACCCGAATAGGGGGAGCGCGCGAGACCCAGTACTTC. Its translation is CASTRIGGARETQYF.

The chain is built from TRBV27 and TRBJ1-6; the match to TRBD1 covers 7 bases. The germline CDR1 and CDR2 sequences are MNHEY and SMNVEV (reference sequence). The CDR3 is 15 amino acids. V lost 3 bases to trimming and J lost 10 bases; unmatched junction nucleotides: 9. The CDR3 DNA reads as TGTGCCAGCAGTTTCCGACAGGGAAGGAGGTCACCCCTCCACTTT. It is translated as CASSFRQGRRSPLHF.